The source of this TCR beta chain is a study of T-cell reconstitution after alpha-beta-depleted transplantation in children. Study-wide results and limits: Several hundred graft clones that had expanded were reportedly the source of alpha-beta T cells about two months after transplant. One year after transplant, T-cell counts and diversity came mostly from newly produced T cells.

Regarding this clonotype: What it recognizes is unknown.

Unique molecular identifiers were incorporated when the TCRbeta library was constructed. MiXCR, run by TCRdb on the PCR reads, gives a single entry per CDR3 protein. The sample consists of about 870,000 distinct CDR3 sequences, about 16% of them appearing once. The V gene's germline CDR1 is SGHAT and CDR2 FQNNGV. V lost 5 bases to trimming and J lost 4 bases; unmatched junction nucleotides: 10. The CDR3 covers 15 residues. The V and J genes are TRBV11-2 and TRBJ2-7, with TRBD1 identical over 8 bases. The TCR sequence derives from a male patient between 10 and 17 years old who had a stem cell transplant for acute lymphoblastic leukemia, so the T cells may come from the graft donor. The sequencing here drew on PBMCs, mostly from graft donor cells, taken 360 days after TCRalphabeta/CD19-depleted stem cell transplant. CDR3 region: CASSRSTGDGYEQYF. CDR3 DNA: TGTGCCAGCAGCCGTTCGACAGGGGATGGGTACGAGCAGTACTTC.